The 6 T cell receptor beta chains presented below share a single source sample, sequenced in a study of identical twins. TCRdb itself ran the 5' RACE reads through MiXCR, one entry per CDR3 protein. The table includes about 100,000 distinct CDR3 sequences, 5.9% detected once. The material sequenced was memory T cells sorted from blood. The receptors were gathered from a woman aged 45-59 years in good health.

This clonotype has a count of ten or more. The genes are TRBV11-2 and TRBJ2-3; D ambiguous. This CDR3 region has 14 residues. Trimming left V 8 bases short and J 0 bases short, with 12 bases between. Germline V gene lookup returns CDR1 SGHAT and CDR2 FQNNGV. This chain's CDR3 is CASRRPASTDTQYF. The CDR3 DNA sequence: TGTGCCAGCCGGCGGCCCGCTAGCACAGATACGCAGTATTTT.

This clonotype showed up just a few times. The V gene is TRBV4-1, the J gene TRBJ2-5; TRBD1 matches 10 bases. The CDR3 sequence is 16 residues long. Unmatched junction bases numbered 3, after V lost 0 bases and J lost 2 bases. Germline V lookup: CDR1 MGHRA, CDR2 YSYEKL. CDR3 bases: TGCGCCAGCAGCCAAGAGGGGACAGGGGTGCAAGAGACCCAGTACTTC. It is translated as CASSQEGTGVQETQYF.

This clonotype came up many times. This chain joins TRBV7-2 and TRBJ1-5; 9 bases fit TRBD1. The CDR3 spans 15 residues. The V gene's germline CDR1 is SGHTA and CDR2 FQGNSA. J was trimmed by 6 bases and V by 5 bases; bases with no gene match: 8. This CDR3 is CASSLQTGGVQPQHF. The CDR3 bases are TGTGCCAGCAGCCTCCAAACAGGGGGCGTTCAGCCCCAGCATTTT.

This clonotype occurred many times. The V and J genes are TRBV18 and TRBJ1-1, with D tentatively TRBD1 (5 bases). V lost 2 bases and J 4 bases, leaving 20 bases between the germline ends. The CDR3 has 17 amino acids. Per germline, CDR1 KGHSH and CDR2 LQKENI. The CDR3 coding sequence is TGTGCCAGCTCACCATTATCTCAACGTGGGGCGAGCACTGAAGCTTTCTTT. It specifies CASSPLSQRGASTEAFF.

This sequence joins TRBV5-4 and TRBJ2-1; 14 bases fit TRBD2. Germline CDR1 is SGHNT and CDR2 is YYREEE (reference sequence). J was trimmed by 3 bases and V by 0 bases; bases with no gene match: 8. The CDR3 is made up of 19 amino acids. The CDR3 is CASSLEGLAGEPLYNEQFF. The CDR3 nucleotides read TGTGCCAGCAGCTTGGAGGGACTAGCGGGAGAACCCCTCTACAATGAGCAGTTCTTC.

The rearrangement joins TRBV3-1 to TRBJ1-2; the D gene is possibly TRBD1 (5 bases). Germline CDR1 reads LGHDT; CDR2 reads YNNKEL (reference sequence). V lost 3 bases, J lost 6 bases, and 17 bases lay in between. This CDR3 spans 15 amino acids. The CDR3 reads CASSQGPGPRDGYTF. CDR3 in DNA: TGTGCCAGCAGCCAGGGGCCCGGCCCACGGGATGGCTACACCTTC.